Presented here are 6 T cell receptor beta chains from one specimen sequenced in a study of blood T cells in healthy people across ages. Then a second PCR, running roughly 7 to 11 cycles, was carried out with a sample-barcoded 5' primer and a J-beta primer mix. A single record per CDR3 protein comes from TCRdb applying MiXCR to the 5' RACE reads. Of some 1.5 million distinct CDR3 sequences in the sample, roughly 27% were seen once. The sequencing input was blood. The receptors were sampled from a woman under 40 in good health.

As regards this clonotype: At one of its ends the junction is not consistent with the germline gene, which may arise from a read error. The V call is TRBV20-1, the J call TRBJ1-2; tentatively, D is TRBD1 (5 bases). This CDR3 spans 13 amino acids. Germline loops: CDR1 DFQATT, CDR2 SNEGSKA (reference sequence). The CDR3: CSARVVGAPGYTF. DNA for the CDR3: TGCAGCGCTAGAGTGGTAGGGGCGCCGGGCTACACCTTC.

The rearrangement joins TRBV5-1 to TRBJ2-4; TRBD1 matches at 8 bases. Germline assignment: CDR1 SGHRS and CDR2 YFSETQ. J gave up 2 bases and V 4 bases, and 8 bases lay outside the gene matches. The CDR3 consists of 16 residues. The CDR3 DNA reads TGCGCCAGCAGCCTCGGACAGGGAGAGCCCAAAAACATTCAGTACTTC. It yields the protein CASSLGQGEPKNIQYF.

The V call is TRBV4-1, the J call TRBJ2-7, with D perhaps TRBD1 (6 bases). Trimming left V 0 bases short and J 4 bases short, with 19 bases between. This CDR3 has 17 amino acids. In germline, CDR1 is MGHRA, CDR2 YSYEKL. The CDR3 region is CASSQDKGDPKPYEQYF. For the CDR3, the DNA is TGCGCCAGCAGCCAAGATAAGGGGGACCCAAAGCCATACGAGCAGTACTTC.

This clonotype has a count of ten or more. The DNA of the CDR3 is TGCAGTGCTCAACAGCGGAGAGGCACAGATACGCAGTATTTT. Residues: CSAQQRRGTDTQYF. The chain uses TRBV20-1 and TRBJ2-3, with D maybe TRBD2 (5 bases). Trimming shortened V by 5 bases and J by 1 base, and 13 bases separated the two germline ends. Germline lookup yields CDR1 DFQATT and CDR2 SNEGSKA (reference sequence). The CDR3 has 14 residues.

The rearrangement joins TRBV20-1 to TRBJ1-1, with D unresolved. CDR3 length: 13 residues. V was shortened by 0 bases and J by 3 bases, with 8 bases between the two germline ends. CDR1 is DFQATT, CDR2 SNEGSKA, per germline (reference sequence). The CDR3 loop reads CSARDQLDTEAFF. The CDR3 DNA follows: TGCAGTGCTAGAGATCAGCTAGACACTGAAGCTTTCTTT.

Comment on this clonotype: It may be a read error: a sequence one base away is much more abundant. Here the CDR3 reads CASRGEGYEQFF. CDR3 DNA sequence: TGTGCCAGCAGGGGGGAGGGGTATGAGCAGTTCTTC. V gene TRBV2 combines with J gene TRBJ2-1; 7 bases are shared with TRBD2. V shed 6 bases, J shed 8 bases, and the junction held 4 bases outside the gene matches. The CDR3 sequence is 12 residues long. Germline V gene sequence: CDR1 SNHLY, CDR2 FYNNEI.